This T cell receptor beta chain was retrieved from a study of CD8 T cells in ankylosing spondylitis. Study results and limitations: One TCR beta motif, made up of roughly 8 highly homologous variants, appeared characteristic of ankylosing spondylitis blood.

The CDR3 runs to 14 residues. Between the trimmed V and J ends, which lost 6 bases and 6 bases, there was a span of 16 bases. 5'-RACE, quantitative and with molecular barcodes, yielded the TCR beta libraries. From the 5' RACE reads, TCRdb called clonotypes with MiXCR, one entry per CDR3 protein. The table records under 450,000 distinct CDR3 sequences, 17% of them present only once. This clonotype was observed at least ten times. Its antigen remains unknown. V gene TRBV12-3 or TRBV12-4 combines with J gene TRBJ2-3; perhaps TRBD1 as D (6 bases). The sequence was collected from a male donor with ankylosing spondylitis. The specimen was blood, either unsorted or a sorted T cell fraction (not recorded which). CDR3 loop: CASSPGTLADTQYF. The CDR3 DNA reads as TGTGCCAGCAGCCCCGGGACATTGGCGGATACGCAGTATTTT.